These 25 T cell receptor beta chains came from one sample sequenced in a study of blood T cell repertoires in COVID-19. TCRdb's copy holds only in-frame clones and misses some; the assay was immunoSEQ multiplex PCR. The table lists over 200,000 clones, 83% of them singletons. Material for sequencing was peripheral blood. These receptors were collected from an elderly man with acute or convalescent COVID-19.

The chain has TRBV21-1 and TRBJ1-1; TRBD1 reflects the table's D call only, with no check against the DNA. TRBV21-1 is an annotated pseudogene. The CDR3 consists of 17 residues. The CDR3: CASSKKKPGGEVTEAFF. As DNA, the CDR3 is TGTGCCAGCAGCAAAAAAAAGCCAGGGGGTGAGGTCACTGAAGCTTTCTTT.

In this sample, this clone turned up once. CDR3 DNA sequence: TGTGCCAGTAGTCGCAAGGGACAGGGGGCGCATGGCTACACCTTC. As protein: CASSRKGQGAHGYTF. V is TRBV19 and J is TRBJ1-2; the match to TRBD1 covers 12 bases. Germline V gene data show CDR1 as LNHDA and CDR2 as SQIVND (reference sequence). The CDR3 has 15 residues. V lost 5 bases, J lost 6 bases, and 7 bases stayed unmatched.

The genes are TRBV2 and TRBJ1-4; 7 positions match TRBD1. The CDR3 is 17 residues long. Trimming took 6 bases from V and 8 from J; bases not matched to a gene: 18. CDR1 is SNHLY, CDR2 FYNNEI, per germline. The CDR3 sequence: CASSKGQKTTLGEKLFF. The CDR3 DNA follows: TGTGCCAGCAGCAAGGGACAGAAAACCACCTTAGGAGAAAAACTGTTTTTT.

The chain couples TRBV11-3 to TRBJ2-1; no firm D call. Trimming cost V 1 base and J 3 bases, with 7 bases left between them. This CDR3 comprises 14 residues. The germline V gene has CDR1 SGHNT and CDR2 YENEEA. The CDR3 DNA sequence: TGTGCCAGCAGCTTAGGACACCTCTACAATGAGCAGTTCTTC. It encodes CASSLGHLYNEQFF.

CDR3 amino acids: CASSYSPGGADTQYF. The CDR3, as DNA: TGTGCCAGCAGTTACTCGCCAGGGGGCGCGGATACGCAGTATTTT. The chain couples TRBV6-6 to TRBJ2-3, with 8 positions matching TRBD1. V lost 0 bases to trimming and J lost 6 bases; unmatched junction nucleotides: 5. CDR1 is MNHNY, CDR2 SVGAGI, per germline (reference sequence). This CDR3 spans 15 amino acids.

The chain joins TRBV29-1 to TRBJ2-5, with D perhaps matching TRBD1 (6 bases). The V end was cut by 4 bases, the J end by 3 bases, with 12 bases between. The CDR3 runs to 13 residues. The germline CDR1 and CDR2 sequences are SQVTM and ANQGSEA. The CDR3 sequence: CSVVGWTEETQYF. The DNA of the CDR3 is TGCAGCGTTGTAGGATGGACAGAAGAGACCCAGTACTTC.

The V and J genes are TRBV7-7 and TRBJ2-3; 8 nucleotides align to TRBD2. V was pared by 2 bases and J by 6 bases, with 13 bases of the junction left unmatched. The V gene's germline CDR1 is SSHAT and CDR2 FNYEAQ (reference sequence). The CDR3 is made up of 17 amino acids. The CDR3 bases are TGTGCCAGCAGCTTATCAGTGTCAGCGGGAGCGGTTGATACGCAGTATTTT. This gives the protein CASSLSVSAGAVDTQYF.

CDR3 loop: CASRNTGGYGYTF. The CDR3 bases are TGTGCCAGCAGGAATACGGGGGGGTATGGCTACACCTTC. V is TRBV6-5 and J is TRBJ1-2, with D possibly TRBD1 on 5 matching bases. Germline lookup yields CDR1 MNHEY and CDR2 SVGAGI. The V end was cut by 6 bases, the J end by 5 bases, with 13 bases between. The CDR3 consists of 13 residues.

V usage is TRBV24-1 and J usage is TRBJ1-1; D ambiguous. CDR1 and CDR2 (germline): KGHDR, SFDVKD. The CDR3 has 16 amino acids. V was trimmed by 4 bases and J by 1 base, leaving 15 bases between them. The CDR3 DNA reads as TGTGCCACCAGTGACACCACGGGGTCGGGGAACACTGAAGCTTTCTTT. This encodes CATSDTTGSGNTEAFF.

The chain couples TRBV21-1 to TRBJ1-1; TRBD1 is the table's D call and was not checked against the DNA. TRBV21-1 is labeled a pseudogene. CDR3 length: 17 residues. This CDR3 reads CASSKGLGQIMNTEAFF. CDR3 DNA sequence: TGTGCCAGCAGCAAAGGCCTGGGACAGATAATGAACACTGAAGCTTTCTTT.

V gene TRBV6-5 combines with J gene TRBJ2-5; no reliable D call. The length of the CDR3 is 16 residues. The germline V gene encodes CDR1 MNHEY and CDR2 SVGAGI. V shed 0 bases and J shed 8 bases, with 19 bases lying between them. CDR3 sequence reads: CASSYSTLDGPGTQYF. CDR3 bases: TGTGCCAGCAGTTACTCGACGCTGGATGGTCCAGGTACCCAGTACTTC.

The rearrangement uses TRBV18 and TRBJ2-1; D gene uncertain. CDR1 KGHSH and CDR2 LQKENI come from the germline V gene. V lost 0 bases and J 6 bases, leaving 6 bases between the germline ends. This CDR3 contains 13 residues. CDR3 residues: CASSPPAVNEQFF. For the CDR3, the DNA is TGTGCCAGCTCACCACCGGCGGTCAATGAGCAGTTCTTC.

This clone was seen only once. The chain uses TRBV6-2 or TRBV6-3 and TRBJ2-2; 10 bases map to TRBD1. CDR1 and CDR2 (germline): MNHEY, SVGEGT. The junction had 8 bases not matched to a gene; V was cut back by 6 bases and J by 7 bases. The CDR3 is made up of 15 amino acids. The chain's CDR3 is CASSDGTGVGGELFF. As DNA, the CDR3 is TGTGCCAGCAGCGACGGGACAGGGGTAGGCGGGGAGCTGTTTTTT.

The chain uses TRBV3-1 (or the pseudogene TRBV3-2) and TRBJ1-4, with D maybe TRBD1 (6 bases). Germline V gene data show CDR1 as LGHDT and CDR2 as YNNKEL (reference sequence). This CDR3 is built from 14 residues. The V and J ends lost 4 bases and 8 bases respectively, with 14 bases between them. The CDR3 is CASSPGGGPEKLFF. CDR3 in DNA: TGTGCCAGCAGCCCCGGGGGGGGGCCGGAAAAACTGTTTTTT.

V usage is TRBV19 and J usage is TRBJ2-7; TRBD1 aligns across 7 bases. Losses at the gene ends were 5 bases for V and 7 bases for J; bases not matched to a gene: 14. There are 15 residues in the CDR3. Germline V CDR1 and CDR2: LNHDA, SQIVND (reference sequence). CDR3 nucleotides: TGTGCCAGTAGTGCTACGGGACAGAGGTTGGGGGAGCAGTACTTC. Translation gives CASSATGQRLGEQYF.

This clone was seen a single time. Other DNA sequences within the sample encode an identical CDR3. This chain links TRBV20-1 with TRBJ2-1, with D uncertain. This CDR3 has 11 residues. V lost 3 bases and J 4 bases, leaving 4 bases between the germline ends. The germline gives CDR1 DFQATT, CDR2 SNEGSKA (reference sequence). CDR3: CSASGYNEQFF. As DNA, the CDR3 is TGCAGTGCTAGCGGTTACAATGAGCAGTTCTTC.

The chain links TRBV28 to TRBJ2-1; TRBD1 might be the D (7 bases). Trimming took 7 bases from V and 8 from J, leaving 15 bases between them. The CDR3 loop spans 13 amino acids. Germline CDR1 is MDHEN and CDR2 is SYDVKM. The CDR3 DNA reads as TGTGCCAGCATCCGAGGAGGGGGCGATGAGCAGTTCTTC. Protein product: CASIRGGGDEQFF.

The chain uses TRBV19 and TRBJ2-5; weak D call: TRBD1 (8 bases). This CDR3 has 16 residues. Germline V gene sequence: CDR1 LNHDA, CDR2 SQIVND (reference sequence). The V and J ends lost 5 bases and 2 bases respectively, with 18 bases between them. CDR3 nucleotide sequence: TGTGCCAGTAGTTGGGGAGGGACAGGTCTACAAGAGACCCAGTACTTC. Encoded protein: CASSWGGTGLQETQYF.

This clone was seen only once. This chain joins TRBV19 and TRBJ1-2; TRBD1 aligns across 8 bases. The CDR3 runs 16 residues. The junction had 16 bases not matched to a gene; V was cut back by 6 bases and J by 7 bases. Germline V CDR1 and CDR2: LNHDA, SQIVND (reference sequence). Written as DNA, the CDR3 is TGTGCCAGTAGGCAAACCGGACAGGGAGAATTAGGTGGCTACACCTTC. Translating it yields CASRQTGQGELGGYTF.

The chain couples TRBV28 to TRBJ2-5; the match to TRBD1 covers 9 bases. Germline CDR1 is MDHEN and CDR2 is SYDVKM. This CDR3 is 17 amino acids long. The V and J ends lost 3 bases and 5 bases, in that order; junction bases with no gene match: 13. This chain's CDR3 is CASSFIGQGSSAETQYF. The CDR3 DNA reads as TGTGCCAGCAGTTTTATCGGACAGGGGAGTTCTGCCGAGACCCAGTACTTC.

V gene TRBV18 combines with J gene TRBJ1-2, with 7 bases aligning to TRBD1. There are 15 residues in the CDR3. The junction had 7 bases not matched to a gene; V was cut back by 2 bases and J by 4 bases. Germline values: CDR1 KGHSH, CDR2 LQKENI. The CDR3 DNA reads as TGTGCCAGCTCACCAGAACAGGGGATGGGCTATGGCTACACCTTC. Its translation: CASSPEQGMGYGYTF.

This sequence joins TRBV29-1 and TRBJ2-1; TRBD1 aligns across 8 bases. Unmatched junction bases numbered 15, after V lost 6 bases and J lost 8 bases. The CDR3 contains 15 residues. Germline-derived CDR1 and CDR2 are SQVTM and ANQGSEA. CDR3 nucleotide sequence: TGCAGCGTCCTCGCCTTGGGGACAGGTGGGGATGAGCAGTTCTTC. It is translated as CSVLALGTGGDEQFF.

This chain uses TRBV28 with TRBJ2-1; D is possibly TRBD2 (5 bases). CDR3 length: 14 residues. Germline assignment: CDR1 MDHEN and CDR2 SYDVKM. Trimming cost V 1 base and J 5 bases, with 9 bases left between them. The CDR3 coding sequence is TGTGCCAGCAGTTTATCCGCCGGGAACAATGAGCAGTTCTTC. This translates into CASSLSAGNNEQFF.

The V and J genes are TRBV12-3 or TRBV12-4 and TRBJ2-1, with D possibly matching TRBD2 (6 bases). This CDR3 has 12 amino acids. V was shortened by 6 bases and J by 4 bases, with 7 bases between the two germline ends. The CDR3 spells CASRRDYNEQFF. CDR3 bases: TGTGCCAGCAGGCGGGATTACAATGAGCAGTTCTTC.

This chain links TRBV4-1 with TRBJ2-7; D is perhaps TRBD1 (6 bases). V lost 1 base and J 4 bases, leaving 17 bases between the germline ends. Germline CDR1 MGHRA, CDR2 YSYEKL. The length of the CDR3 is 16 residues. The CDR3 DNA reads TGCGCCAGCAGCCAAGGTCTGTCCAGGGGCCTTTACGAGCAGTACTTC. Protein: CASSQGLSRGLYEQYF.